The next 17 T cell receptor beta chains were all read from a single sample in a study of a mutant IDH1 vaccine in newly diagnosed glioma. Method: immunoSEQ multiplex PCR; TCRdb's copy keeps in-frame clones and lacks some. The sample shows over 55,000 clones, roughly 76% of them seen only once. The time point: week 35, safety follow-up. The investigators gave 300 ug of mutant IDH1 20-mer peptide in each vaccine dose, together with topical imiquimod. No antigen has been assigned to these receptors. The material sequenced was PBMCs, taken from a glioma patient whose treatment included an IDH1 peptide vaccine. All receptors derive from a man aged 40-50 years with glioma.

The chain employs TRBV6-1 and TRBJ2-7; D not resolved. The CDR3 sequence is 14 residues long. In germline, CDR1 is MNHNS, CDR2 SASEGT. The V gene lost 3 bases and the J gene lost 6 bases, with 15 bases spanning the gap. The CDR3 loop reads CASSDRAPNPEQYF. In nucleotides, the CDR3 is TGTGCCAGCAGTGATCGAGCCCCGAATCCCGAGCAGTACTTC.

The chain recombines TRBV9 with TRBJ2-6; D gene uncertain. This CDR3 comprises 17 residues. Trimming removed 0 bases from V and 0 bases from J, with 10 bases in between. CDR1 is SGDLS and CDR2 is YYNGEE in the germline V gene. The CDR3 nucleotides read TGTGCCAGCAGCGTAGAGCACCGCGTCTCTGGGGCCAACGTCCTGACTTTC. As protein: CASSVEHRVSGANVLTF.

V gene TRBV5-1 combines with J gene TRBJ1-1, with a possible D match to TRBD1 (5 bases). CDR1 and CDR2 (germline): SGHRS, YFSETQ. This CDR3 has 12 residues. With 5 bases removed from V and 10 bases from J, the gap between germline ends came to 15 bases. The CDR3 nucleotides read TGCGCCAGCAGTCACGCTTCAGGGACAGCTTTCTTT. Residues: CASSHASGTAFF.

The chain links TRBV7-9 to TRBJ2-3, with a tentative D call TRBD1 (5 bases). V was shortened by 1 base and J by 3 bases, with 11 bases between the two germline ends. The CDR3 sequence is 15 residues long. Germline CDR1 and CDR2: SEHNR and FQNEAQ (reference sequence). CDR3 DNA sequence: TGTGCCAGCAGCTTAGGGCAGGACAAAACAGATACGCAGTATTTT. Amino acids: CASSLGQDKTDTQYF.

This clone showed up just a few times. The genes are TRBV7-9 and TRBJ1-2, with unresolved D. This CDR3 comprises 15 residues. V lost 1 base and J 0 bases, leaving 9 bases between the germline ends. Germline values: CDR1 SEHNR, CDR2 FQNEAQ (reference sequence). CDR3 loop: CASSLGSVANYGYTF. For the CDR3, the DNA is TGTGCCAGCAGCTTAGGGTCTGTGGCTAACTATGGCTACACCTTC.

This chain joins TRBV29-1 and TRBJ2-3, with TRBD1 as a possible D gene (5 bases). Germline V lookup: CDR1 SQVTM, CDR2 ANQGSEA. The CDR3 is made up of 13 amino acids. The germline V and J ends were trimmed by 6 bases and 1 base, with 11 bases remaining between them. The CDR3 reads CSVIDSGTDTQYF. DNA for the CDR3: TGCAGCGTCATAGACAGCGGCACAGATACGCAGTATTTT.

This clone came up a few times. The chain couples TRBV4-3 to TRBJ1-6; TRBD1 is a possible D gene (5 bases). Trimming removed 0 bases from V and 10 bases from J, with 19 bases in between. This CDR3 contains 17 residues. In germline, CDR1 is LGHNA, CDR2 YSLEER. CDR3 amino acids: CASSQEIRSGAGSPLHF. In DNA, the CDR3 is TGCGCCAGCAGCCAAGAAATTCGGTCAGGAGCAGGGTCACCCCTCCACTTT.

The rearrangement uses TRBV9 and TRBJ2-7, with D possibly being TRBD1 or TRBD2 (6 bases each). The V gene's germline CDR1 is SGDLS and CDR2 YYNGEE. This CDR3 contains 16 residues. V shed 3 bases and J shed 4 bases, with 20 bases lying between them. The CDR3 sequence: CASSAEGVGFLYEQYF. CDR3 bases: TGTGCCAGCAGCGCGGAGGGGGTTGGGTTTCTTTACGAGCAGTACTTC.

The V gene is TRBV9, the J gene TRBJ2-7; 9 positions match TRBD2. Germline-derived CDR1 and CDR2 are SGDLS and YYNGEE. The V gene end was trimmed by 4 bases and the J gene end by 0 bases; junction bases not matched to a gene: 5. CDR3 length: 15 residues. The CDR3 sequence: CASSSTSGPSYEQYF. In nucleotides, the CDR3 is TGTGCCAGCAGCTCCACTAGCGGGCCCTCCTACGAGCAGTACTTC.

This clone was recorded a few times. The rearrangement uses TRBV4-2 and TRBJ2-7; 7 nucleotides match TRBD1. The V and J ends lost 7 bases and 5 bases, in that order; junction bases with no gene match: 14. Germline V gene lookup returns CDR1 LGHNA and CDR2 YNFKEQ. The CDR3 covers 15 residues. In DNA form, the CDR3 reads TGTGCCAGCACCCCCCTTCCGGGACAGATCGACGAGCAGTACTTC. This sequence encodes CASTPLPGQIDEQYF.

The chain couples TRBV28 to TRBJ2-4; D is possibly TRBD1 or TRBD2 (5 bases each). CDR1 is MDHEN and CDR2 is SYDVKM in the germline V gene. V was trimmed by 7 bases and J by 0 bases, leaving 13 bases between them. This CDR3 has 15 residues. The CDR3: CASTPGGLAKNIQYF. The CDR3 nucleotides are TGTGCCAGCACACCTGGGGGATTAGCCAAAAACATTCAGTACTTC.

This chain connects TRBV30 to TRBJ1-1; D gene ambiguous. This CDR3 has 11 amino acids. The germline V gene encodes CDR1 GTSNPN and CDR2 SVGIG (reference sequence). V was trimmed by 1 base and J by 3 bases, leaving 3 bases between them. The CDR3 bases are TGTGCCTGGAGTGAGTACACTGAAGCTTTCTTT. Translating it yields CAWSEYTEAFF.

This chain uses TRBV7-6 with TRBJ1-1; TRBD1 aligns across 7 bases. J gave up 8 bases and V 6 bases, and 6 bases lay outside the gene matches. The CDR3 extends over 12 amino acids. The germline gives CDR1 SGHVS, CDR2 FNYEAQ. The CDR3 DNA sequence: TGTGCCAGCAGGGAAGGCAGGGGGGAAGCTTTCTTT. Its protein product is CASREGRGEAFF. The full variable domain, rest sourced from reference TRBV7-6 and TRBJ1-1, is GAGVSQSPRYKVTKRGQDVALRCDPISGHVSLYWYRQALGQGPEFLTYFNYEAQQDKSGLPNDRFSAERPEGSISTLTIQRTEQRDSAMYRCASREGRGEAFFGQGTRLTVV.

CDR3 DNA: TGTGCCAGTTTGGACAGGGGGTTAGCTAACTATGGCTACACCTTC. Its translation: CASLDRGLANYGYTF. The chain employs TRBV6-1 and TRBJ1-2; 10 bases are shared with TRBD1. The CDR3 sequence is 15 residues long. V lost 9 bases to trimming and J lost 0 bases; unmatched junction nucleotides: 7. Germline-derived CDR1 and CDR2 are MNHNS and SASEGT.

Of note for this clone: One end of the junction is discordant with germline, which a read error may explain. The gene calls are TRBV7-7 and TRBJ2-5; TRBD2 matches 7 bases. Germline lookup yields CDR1 SSHAT and CDR2 FNYEAQ (reference sequence). The CDR3 consists of 15 residues. The CDR3 sequence is CASSLVPSGKETQYF. The CDR3, as DNA: TGTGCTAGCAGCTTAGTACCTAGCGGTAAAGAGACCCAGTACTTC.

This chain joins TRBV9 and TRBJ2-1; maybe TRBD1 (6 bases). Trimming cost V 5 bases and J 5 bases, with 23 bases left between them. The germline CDR1 and CDR2 sequences are SGDLS and YYNGEE. The CDR3 is 17 residues long. This CDR3 reads CASRDDRSLERNNEQFF. The DNA for the CDR3 is TGTGCCAGCAGAGATGACAGGTCCTTGGAAAGAAACAATGAGCAGTTCTTC.

The count of this clone is one. The chain couples TRBV9 to TRBJ2-4; D uncertain. Germline V gene data show CDR1 as SGDLS and CDR2 as YYNGEE. V lost 0 bases and J lost 6, with 10 bases in between. The CDR3 spans 14 residues. The CDR3 sequence is CASSVGGSGNIQYF. CDR3 DNA sequence: TGTGCCAGCAGCGTAGGAGGCTCCGGAAACATTCAGTACTTC. Combining the CDR3 with reference TRBV9 and TRBJ2-4 gives the whole variable domain DSGVTQTPKHLITATGQRVTLRCSPRSGDLSVYWYQQSLDQGLQFLIQYYNGEERAKGNILERFSAQQFPDLHSELNLSSLELGDSALYFCASSVGGSGNIQYFGAGTRLSVL.